This T cell receptor (beta chain) was documented in a study of vaccination and CD4 T cells after COVID-19. Treatment: roughly 11-day PBMC culture with coronavirus spike peptide pools or control peptides (ViraFEST assay). IL-2 (around 9 IU/ml) and peptide pools (around 9.7 ug/ml) were added to cultures of under 2.5 million PBMCs per well. Germline values: CDR1 SGHTA, CDR2 FQGNSA. The CDR3 contains 13 residues. V was trimmed by 6 bases and J by 0 bases, leaving 8 bases between them. This clonotype counts as medium-sized. Its antigen is currently unknown. Sequencing of cultured CD4+ T cell DNA used the Oncomine TCR Beta short-read assay. CD4+ T cells were cultured, and genomic DNA was extracted from them. In TCRdb, the PCR reads were re-called with MiXCR into one record per CDR3 protein. The sample yields just over 15,000 distinct CDR3 sequences, roughly two fifths seen once.

This receptor was obtained from a human donor who had recovered from COVID-19. The J gene is TRBJ1-2, the V gene TRBV7-2, with no clear D. Sample: CD4+ T cells from blood, cultured in vitro, taken before SARS-CoV-2 vaccination. The CDR3 loop is CASRLGANYGYTF. The CDR3 bases are TGTGCCAGCAGACTAGGAGCTAACTATGGCTACACCTTC.